The clone carrying this T cell receptor beta chain has a count of ten or more. Antigen unknown. Trimming cost V 0 bases and J 2 bases, with 6 bases left between them. Per germline, CDR1 MGHDK and CDR2 SYGVNS. The CDR3 loop spans 14 amino acids. This entry comes from a study of T-cell reconstitution after alpha-beta-depleted transplantation in children. The TCRbeta library was prepared with unique molecular identifiers. TCRdb reprocessed the PCR reads with MiXCR, giving one entry per CDR3 protein. Here the sample spans roughly 100,000 distinct CDR3 sequences, 7.5% to 9.5% being singletons. Findings and caveats of the study: Reportedly, only several hundred clones from non-depleted graft cells drove alpha-beta T-cell counts at about two months.

This chain connects TRBV25-1 to TRBJ2-3; no firm D call. This clonotype was obtained from a boy between 2 and 10 years old with acute lymphoblastic leukemia, due to receive a stem cell transplant. Sequenced here: PBMCs, sampled before TCRalphabeta/CD19-depleted stem cell transplant. The CDR3 DNA follows: TGTGCCAGCAGTGAATACGCCCTCACAGATACGCAGTATTTT. Its translation is CASSEYALTDTQYF.